Shown below are 8 T cell receptor beta chains from a single sample sequenced in a study of technical replicates of blood from a few donors. Assay: immunoSEQ multiplex PCR; the TCRdb copy retains only in-frame clones and omits some. This table has approximately 70,000 clones, 80% to 95% appearing once. The specimen was T cells isolated from PBMCs. The receptor set was obtained from a human donor in good health.

The chain links TRBV19 to TRBJ1-2, with 7 bases aligning to TRBD1. CDR1 and CDR2 from the germline V gene are LNHDA and SQIVND (reference sequence). The CDR3 loop spans 13 amino acids. The V and J ends lost 4 bases and 8 bases, in that order; junction bases with no gene match: 7. CDR3 residues: CASSTTGEGGYTF. The CDR3 DNA sequence: TGTGCCAGTAGTACCACAGGGGAAGGGGGCTACACCTTC.

The CDR3 DNA is TGTGCCAGTAGTATCGGAAGACAGGTGTTCACTGAAGCTTTCTTT. It encodes CASSIGRQVFTEAFF. This sequence joins TRBV19 and TRBJ1-1, with D possibly TRBD1 on 6 matching bases. Trimming took 3 bases from V and 4 from J, leaving 15 bases between them. Germline loops: CDR1 LNHDA, CDR2 SQIVND (reference sequence). The CDR3 length is 15 residues.

This rearrangement joins TRBV29-1 to TRBJ1-2; D is ambiguous. V lost 4 bases and J 8 bases, leaving 11 bases between the germline ends. The CDR3 spans 11 residues. From germline, CDR1 is SQVTM and CDR2 ANQGSEA. Here the CDR3 reads CSVGSGRGYTF. For the CDR3, the DNA is TGCAGCGTTGGTTCCGGGAGGGGCTACACCTTC.

This chain connects TRBV19 to TRBJ1-2; D remains unclear. CDR1 is LNHDA and CDR2 is SQIVND in the germline V gene (reference sequence). The CDR3 extends over 14 amino acids. V shed 3 bases and J shed 1 base, with 9 bases lying between them. The CDR3 is CASSIGGFNYGYTF. CDR3 DNA sequence: TGTGCCAGTAGTATTGGTGGCTTTAACTATGGCTACACCTTC. The full variable domain, its missing parts supplied by reference TRBV19 and TRBJ1-2, is DGGITQSPKYLFRKEGQNVTLSCEQNLNHDAMYWYRQDPGQGLRLIYYSQIVNDFQKGDIAEGYSVSREKKESFPLTVTSAQKNPTAFYLCASSIGGFNYGYTFGSGTRLTVV.

The chain combines TRBV25-1 with TRBJ2-7; D possibly corresponds to TRBD1 (5 bases). This CDR3 has 13 residues. Per the germline V gene, CDR1 is MGHDK and CDR2 is SYGVNS. Trimming left V 4 bases short and J 2 bases short, with 9 bases between. The CDR3 nucleotides read TGTGCCAGCAGTGGGTCAGGGACCTACGAGCAGTACTTC. It codes for CASSGSGTYEQYF.

V is TRBV4-2 and J is TRBJ1-1; D call uncertain. In germline, CDR1 is LGHNA, CDR2 YNFKEQ. V lost 1 base and J 0 bases, leaving 9 bases between the germline ends. The CDR3 runs to 15 residues. The CDR3: CASSQGEGMNTEAFF. The CDR3, as DNA: TGTGCCAGCAGCCAAGGAGAGGGAATGAACACTGAAGCTTTCTTT.

The gene calls are TRBV27 and TRBJ2-7; D is possibly TRBD2 (5 bases). Germline V gene sequence: CDR1 MNHEY, CDR2 SMNVEV (reference sequence). This CDR3 contains 14 residues. V gave up 5 bases and J gave up 0 bases, with 11 bases separating them. The CDR3 sequence is CASSAGRGSYEQYF. The CDR3, as DNA: TGTGCCAGCAGTGCCGGACGGGGCTCCTACGAGCAGTACTTC.

The chain recombines TRBV19 with TRBJ1-1; maybe TRBD1 (5 bases). CDR1 LNHDA and CDR2 SQIVND come from the germline V gene (reference sequence). The V end lost 8 bases, the J end lost 1 base, and 11 bases lay between the germline ends. The CDR3 loop spans 13 amino acids. CDR3 sequence: CASRKQENTEAFF. CDR3 DNA: TGTGCCAGTCGGAAACAGGAGAACACTGAAGCTTTCTTT.